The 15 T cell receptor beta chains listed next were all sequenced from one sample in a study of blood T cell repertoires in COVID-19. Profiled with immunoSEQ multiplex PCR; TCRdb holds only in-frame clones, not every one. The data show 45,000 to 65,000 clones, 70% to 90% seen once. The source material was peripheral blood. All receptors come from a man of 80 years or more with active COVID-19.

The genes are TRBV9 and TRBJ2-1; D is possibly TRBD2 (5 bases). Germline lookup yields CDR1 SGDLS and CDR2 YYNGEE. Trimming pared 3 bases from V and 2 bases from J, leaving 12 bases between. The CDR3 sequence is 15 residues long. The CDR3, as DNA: TGTGCCAGCAGCGAGAGGGAGAGCCCCTACAATGAGCAGTTCTTC. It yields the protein CASSERESPYNEQFF.

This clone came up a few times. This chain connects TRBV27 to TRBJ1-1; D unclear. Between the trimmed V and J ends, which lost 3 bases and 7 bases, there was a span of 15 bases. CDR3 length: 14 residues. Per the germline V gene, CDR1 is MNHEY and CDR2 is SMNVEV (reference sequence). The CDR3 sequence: CASSFREGAFEAFF. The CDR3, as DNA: TGTGCCAGCAGTTTCCGGGAGGGCGCTTTTGAAGCTTTCTTT.

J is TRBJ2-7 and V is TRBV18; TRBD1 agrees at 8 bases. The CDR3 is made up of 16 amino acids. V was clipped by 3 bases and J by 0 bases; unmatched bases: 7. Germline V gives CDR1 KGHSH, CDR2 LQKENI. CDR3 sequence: CASSPLDRVSSYEQYF. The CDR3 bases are TGTGCCAGCTCACCCCTGGACAGGGTAAGCTCCTACGAGCAGTACTTC.

The CDR3 sequence: CASSGTSGRAGEQYF. DNA for the CDR3: TGCGCCAGCAGCGGTACTAGCGGGAGGGCAGGCGAGCAGTACTTC. This chain uses TRBV5-1 with TRBJ2-7; 13 nucleotides agree with TRBD2. Trimming cost V 4 bases and J 6 bases; bases outside gene matches: 7. This CDR3 is 15 amino acids long. The V gene's germline CDR1 is SGHRS and CDR2 YFSETQ.

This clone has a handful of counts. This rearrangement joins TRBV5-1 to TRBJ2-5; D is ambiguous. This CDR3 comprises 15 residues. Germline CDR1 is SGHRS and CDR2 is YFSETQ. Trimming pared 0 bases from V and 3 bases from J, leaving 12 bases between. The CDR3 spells CASSLVQRKEETQYF. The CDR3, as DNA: TGCGCCAGCAGCTTGGTACAGAGAAAAGAAGAGACCCAGTACTTC.

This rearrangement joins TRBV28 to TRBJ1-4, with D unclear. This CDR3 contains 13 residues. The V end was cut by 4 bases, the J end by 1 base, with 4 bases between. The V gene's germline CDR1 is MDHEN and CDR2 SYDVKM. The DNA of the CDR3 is TGTGCCAGCAGTTCAGGAACTAATGAAAAACTGTTTTTT. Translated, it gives CASSSGTNEKLFF.

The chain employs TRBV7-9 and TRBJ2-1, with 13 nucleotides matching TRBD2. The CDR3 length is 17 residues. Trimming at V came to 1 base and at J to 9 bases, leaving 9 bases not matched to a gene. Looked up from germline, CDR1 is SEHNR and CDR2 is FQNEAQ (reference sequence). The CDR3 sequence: CASSLGLAGGGVGEQFF. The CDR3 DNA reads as TGTGCCAGCAGCTTAGGACTAGCGGGAGGCGGGGTGGGTGAGCAGTTCTTC.

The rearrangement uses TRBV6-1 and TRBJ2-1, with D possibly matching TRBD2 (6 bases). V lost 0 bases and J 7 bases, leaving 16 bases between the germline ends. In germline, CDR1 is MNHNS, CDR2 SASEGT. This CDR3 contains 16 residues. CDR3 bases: TGTGCCAGCAGTGAAGCGCTACGGGACTGGGTAAATGAGCAGTTCTTC. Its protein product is CASSEALRDWVNEQFF.

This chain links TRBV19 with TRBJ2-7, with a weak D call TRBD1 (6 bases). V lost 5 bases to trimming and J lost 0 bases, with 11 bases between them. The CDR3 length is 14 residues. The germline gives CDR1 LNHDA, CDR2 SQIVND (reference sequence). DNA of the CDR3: TGTGCCAGTAGTCAGGGGTCGAGCTCCTACGAGCAGTACTTC. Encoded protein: CASSQGSSSYEQYF.

CDR3 in amino acids: CASSQGHHTSNYGYTF. The DNA for the CDR3 is TGTGCCAGCAGCCAGGGACACCACACATCAAACTATGGCTACACCTTC. The chain employs TRBV6-2 or TRBV6-3 and TRBJ1-2; weak D call: TRBD1 (6 bases). Germline values: CDR1 MNHEY, CDR2 SVGEGT. The CDR3 has 16 amino acids. The V end lost 6 bases, the J end lost 2 bases, and 19 bases lay between the germline ends.

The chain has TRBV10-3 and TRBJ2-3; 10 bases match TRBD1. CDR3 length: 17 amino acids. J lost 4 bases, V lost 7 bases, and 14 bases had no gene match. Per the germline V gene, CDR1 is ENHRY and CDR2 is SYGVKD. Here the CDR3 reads CAITQTSPGTGADTQYF. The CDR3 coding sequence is TGTGCCATCACCCAAACCTCCCCCGGGACAGGGGCAGATACGCAGTATTTT.

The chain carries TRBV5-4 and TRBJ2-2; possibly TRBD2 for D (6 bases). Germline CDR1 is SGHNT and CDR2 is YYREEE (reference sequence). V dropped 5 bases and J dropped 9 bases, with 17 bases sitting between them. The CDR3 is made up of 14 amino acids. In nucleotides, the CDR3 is TGTGCCAGCAGTTCCGCGGACTACCCGCGGGAGCTGTTTTTT. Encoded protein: CASSSADYPRELFF.

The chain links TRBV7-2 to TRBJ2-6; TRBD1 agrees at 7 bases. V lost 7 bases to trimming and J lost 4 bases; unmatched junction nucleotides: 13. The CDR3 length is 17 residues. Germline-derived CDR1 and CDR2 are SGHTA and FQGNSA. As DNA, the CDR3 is TGTGCCAGCACCCCCAGGGCTACAGGGGCCGGGGCCAACGTCCTGACTTTC. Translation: CASTPRATGAGANVLTF.

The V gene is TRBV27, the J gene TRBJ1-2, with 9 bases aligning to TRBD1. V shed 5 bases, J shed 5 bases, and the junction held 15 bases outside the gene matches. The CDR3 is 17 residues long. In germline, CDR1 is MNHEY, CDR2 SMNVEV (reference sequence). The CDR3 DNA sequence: TGTGCCAGCAGTAGCGGGACAGGGAACGGAAGGGTGTATGGCTACACCTTC. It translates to CASSSGTGNGRVYGYTF.

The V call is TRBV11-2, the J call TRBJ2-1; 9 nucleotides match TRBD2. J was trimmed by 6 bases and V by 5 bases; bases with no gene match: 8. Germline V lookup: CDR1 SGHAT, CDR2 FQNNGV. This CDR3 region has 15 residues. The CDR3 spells CASSDPMRGGNEQFF. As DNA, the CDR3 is TGTGCCAGCAGCGACCCGATGCGGGGGGGCAATGAGCAGTTCTTC.